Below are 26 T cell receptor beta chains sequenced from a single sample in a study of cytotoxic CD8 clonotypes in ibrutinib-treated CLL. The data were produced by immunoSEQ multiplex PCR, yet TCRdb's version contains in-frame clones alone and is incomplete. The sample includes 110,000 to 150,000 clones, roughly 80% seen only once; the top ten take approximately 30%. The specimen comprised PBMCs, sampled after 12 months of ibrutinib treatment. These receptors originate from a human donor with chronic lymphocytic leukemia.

The CDR3: CASSDRRGIYGYTF. CDR3 sequence (DNA): TGTGCCAGCAGTGATCGCAGGGGGATCTATGGCTACACCTTC. The V call is TRBV25-1, the J call TRBJ1-2, with 7 nucleotides matching TRBD1. The germline CDR1 and CDR2 sequences are MGHDK and SYGVNS. V shed 3 bases and J 4 bases; nucleotides not matched to a gene: 5. The CDR3 extends over 14 amino acids.

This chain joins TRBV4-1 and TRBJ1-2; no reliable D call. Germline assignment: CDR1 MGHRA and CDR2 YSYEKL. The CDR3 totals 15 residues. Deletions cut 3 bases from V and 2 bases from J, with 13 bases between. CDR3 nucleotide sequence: TGCGCCAGCAGCCAGCTAGAGGCAGGCAACTATGGCTACACCTTC. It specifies CASSQLEAGNYGYTF.

The CDR3 DNA reads TGCGCCAGCAGCGTAAGCGGGTTGAACACCGGGGAGCTGTTTTTT. Protein: CASSVSGLNTGELFF. This rearrangement joins TRBV5-1 to TRBJ2-2; TRBD2 might be the D (6 bases). V shed 4 bases and J shed 1 base, with 11 bases lying between them. The CDR3 is 15 residues long. The germline CDR1 and CDR2 sequences are SGHRS and YFSETQ.

The CDR3 nucleotides are TGTGCCAGCTCTCCAGGACTAGCGGACGAGCAGTACTTC. Residues: CASSPGLADEQYF. The gene calls are TRBV18 and TRBJ2-7; 10 nucleotides line up with TRBD2. Germline V CDR1 and CDR2: KGHSH, LQKENI. This CDR3 spans 13 amino acids. Trimming took 6 bases from V and 5 from J; bases not matched to a gene: 4.

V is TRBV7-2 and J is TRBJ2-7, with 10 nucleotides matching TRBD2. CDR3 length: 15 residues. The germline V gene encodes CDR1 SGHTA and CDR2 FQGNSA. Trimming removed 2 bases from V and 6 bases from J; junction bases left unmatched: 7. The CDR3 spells CASSLTAGGQVEQYF. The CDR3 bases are TGTGCCAGCAGCTTAACAGCGGGGGGGCAGGTCGAGCAGTACTTC.

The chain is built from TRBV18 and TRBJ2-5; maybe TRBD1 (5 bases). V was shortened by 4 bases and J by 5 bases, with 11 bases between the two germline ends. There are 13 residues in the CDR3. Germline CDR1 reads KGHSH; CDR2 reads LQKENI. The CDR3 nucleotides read TGTGCCAGCTCACAAGGGGATGGCGAGACCCAGTACTTC. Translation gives CASSQGDGETQYF.

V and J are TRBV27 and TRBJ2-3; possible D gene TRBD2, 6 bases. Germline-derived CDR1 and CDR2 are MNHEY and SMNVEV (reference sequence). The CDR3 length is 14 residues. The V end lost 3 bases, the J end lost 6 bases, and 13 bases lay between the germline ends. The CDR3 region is CASSFLAGPDTQYF. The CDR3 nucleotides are TGTGCCAGCAGTTTTCTGGCGGGGCCCGATACGCAGTATTTT.

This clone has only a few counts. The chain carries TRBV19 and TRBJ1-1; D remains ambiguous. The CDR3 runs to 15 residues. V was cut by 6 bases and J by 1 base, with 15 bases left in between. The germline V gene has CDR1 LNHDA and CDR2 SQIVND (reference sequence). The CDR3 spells CASSHPLKSNTEAFF. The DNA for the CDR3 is TGTGCCAGTAGCCACCCCCTGAAATCGAACACTGAAGCTTTCTTT.

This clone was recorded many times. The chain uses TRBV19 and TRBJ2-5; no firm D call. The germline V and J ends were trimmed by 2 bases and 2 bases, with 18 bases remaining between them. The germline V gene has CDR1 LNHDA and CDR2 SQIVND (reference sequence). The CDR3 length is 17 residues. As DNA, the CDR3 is TGTGCCAGTAGTATACGAAGTCGGAGAATTCAGCAAGAGACCCAGTACTTC. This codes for CASSIRSRRIQQETQYF.

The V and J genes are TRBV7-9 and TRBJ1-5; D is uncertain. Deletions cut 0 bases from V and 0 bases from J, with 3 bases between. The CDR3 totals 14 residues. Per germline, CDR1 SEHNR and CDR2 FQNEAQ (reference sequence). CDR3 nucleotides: TGTGCCAGCAGCTTAGCAGATAGCAATCAGCCCCAGCATTTT. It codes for CASSLADSNQPQHF.

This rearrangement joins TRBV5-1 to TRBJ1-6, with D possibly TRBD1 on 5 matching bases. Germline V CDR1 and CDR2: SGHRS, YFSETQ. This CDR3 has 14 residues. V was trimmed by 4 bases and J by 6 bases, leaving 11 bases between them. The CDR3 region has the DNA TGCGCCAGCAGCCCTGGGACCCTTAATTCACCCCTCCACTTT. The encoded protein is CASSPGTLNSPLHF. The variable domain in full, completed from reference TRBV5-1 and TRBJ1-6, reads KAGVTQTPRYLIKTRGQQVTLSCSPISGHRSVSWYQQTPGQGLQFLFEYFSETQRNKGNFPGRFSGRQFSNSRSEMNVSTLELGDSALYLCASSPGTLNSPLHFGNGTRLTVT.

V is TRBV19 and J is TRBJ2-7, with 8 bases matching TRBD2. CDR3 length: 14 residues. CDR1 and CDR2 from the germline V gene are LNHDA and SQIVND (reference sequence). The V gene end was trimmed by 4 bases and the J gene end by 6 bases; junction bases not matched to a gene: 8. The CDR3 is CASSKSGSTLEQYF. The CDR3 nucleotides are TGTGCCAGTAGTAAAAGCGGGAGTACCCTCGAGCAGTACTTC.

The CDR3 nucleotides are TGTGCCAGCAGTCCGTCCGGGACAGCCTACGAGCAGTACTTC. Encoded protein: CASSPSGTAYEQYF. The gene calls are TRBV28 and TRBJ2-7, with TRBD1 identical over 7 bases. V dropped 5 bases and J dropped 2; count of bases not matched to a gene: 6. Germline V gene lookup returns CDR1 MDHEN and CDR2 SYDVKM. The CDR3 contains 14 residues.

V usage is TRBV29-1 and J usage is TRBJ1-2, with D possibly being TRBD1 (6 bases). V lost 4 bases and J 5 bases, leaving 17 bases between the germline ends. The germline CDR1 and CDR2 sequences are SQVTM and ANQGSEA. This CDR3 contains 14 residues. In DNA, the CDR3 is TGCAGCGTTGCCTCCGCAGGGGTTGTTTATGGCTACACCTTC. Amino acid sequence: CSVASAGVVYGYTF. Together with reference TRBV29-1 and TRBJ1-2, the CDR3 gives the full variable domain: SAVISQKPSRDICQRGTSLTIQCQVDSQVTMMFWYRQQPGQSLTLIATANQGSEATYESGFVIDKFPISRPNLTFSTLTVSNMSPEDSSIYLCSVASAGVVYGYTFGSGTRLTVV.

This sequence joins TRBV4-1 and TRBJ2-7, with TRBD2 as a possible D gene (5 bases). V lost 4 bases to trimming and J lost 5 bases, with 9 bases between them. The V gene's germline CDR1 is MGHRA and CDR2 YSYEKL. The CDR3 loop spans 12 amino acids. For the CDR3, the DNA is TGCGCCAGCAGCCCCGGAGGTCACGAGCAGTACTTC. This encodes CASSPGGHEQYF.

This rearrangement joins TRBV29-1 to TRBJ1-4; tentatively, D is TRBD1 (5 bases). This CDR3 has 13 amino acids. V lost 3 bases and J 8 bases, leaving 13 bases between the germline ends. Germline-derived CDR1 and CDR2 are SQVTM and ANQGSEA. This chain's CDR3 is CSVEGGGAEKLFF. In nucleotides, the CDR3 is TGCAGCGTTGAGGGGGGAGGGGCGGAAAAACTGTTTTTT. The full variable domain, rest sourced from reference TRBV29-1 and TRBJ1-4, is SAVISQKPSRDICQRGTSLTIQCQVDSQVTMMFWYRQQPGQSLTLIATANQGSEATYESGFVIDKFPISRPNLTFSTLTVSNMSPEDSSIYLCSVEGGGAEKLFFGSGTQLSVL.

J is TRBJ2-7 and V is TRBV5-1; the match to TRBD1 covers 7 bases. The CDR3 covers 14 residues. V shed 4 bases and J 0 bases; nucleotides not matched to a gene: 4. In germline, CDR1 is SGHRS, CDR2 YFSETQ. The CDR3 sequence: CASSPTGPSYEQYF. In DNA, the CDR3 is TGCGCCAGCAGCCCGACAGGGCCCTCCTACGAGCAGTACTTC.

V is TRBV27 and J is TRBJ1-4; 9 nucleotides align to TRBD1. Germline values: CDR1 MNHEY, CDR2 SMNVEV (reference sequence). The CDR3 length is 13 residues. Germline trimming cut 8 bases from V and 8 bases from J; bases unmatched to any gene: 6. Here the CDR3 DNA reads TGTGCCAGCGGAGGACAGGGGCGGGAAAAACTGTTTTTT. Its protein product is CASGGQGREKLFF.

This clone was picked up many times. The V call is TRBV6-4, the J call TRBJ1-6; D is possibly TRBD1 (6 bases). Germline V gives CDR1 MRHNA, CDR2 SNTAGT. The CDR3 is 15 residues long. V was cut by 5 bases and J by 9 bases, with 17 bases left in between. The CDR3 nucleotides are TGTGCCAGCAGTATTCAGGGGACCCTCGGTTCACCCCTCCACTTT. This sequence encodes CASSIQGTLGSPLHF.

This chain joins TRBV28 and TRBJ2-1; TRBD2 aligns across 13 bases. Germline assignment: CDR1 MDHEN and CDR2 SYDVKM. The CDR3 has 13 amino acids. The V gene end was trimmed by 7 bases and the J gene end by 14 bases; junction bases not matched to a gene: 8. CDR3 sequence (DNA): TGTGCCAGCACGGGAGGACTAGCGGGAGATAAGTTCTTC. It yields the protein CASTGGLAGDKFF.

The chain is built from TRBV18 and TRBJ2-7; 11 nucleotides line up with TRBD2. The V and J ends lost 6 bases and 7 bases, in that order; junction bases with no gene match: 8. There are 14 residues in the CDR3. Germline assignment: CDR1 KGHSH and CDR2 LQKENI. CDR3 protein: CASSTSGTTREQYF. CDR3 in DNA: TGTGCCAGCTCGACTAGCGGGACAACTCGGGAGCAGTACTTC.

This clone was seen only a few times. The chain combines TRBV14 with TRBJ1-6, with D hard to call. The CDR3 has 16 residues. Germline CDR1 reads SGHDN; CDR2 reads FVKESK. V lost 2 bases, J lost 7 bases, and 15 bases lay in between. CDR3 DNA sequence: TGTGCCAGCAGCCAAAGACCCGGCGACGCGAATTCACCCCTCCACTTT. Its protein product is CASSQRPGDANSPLHF.

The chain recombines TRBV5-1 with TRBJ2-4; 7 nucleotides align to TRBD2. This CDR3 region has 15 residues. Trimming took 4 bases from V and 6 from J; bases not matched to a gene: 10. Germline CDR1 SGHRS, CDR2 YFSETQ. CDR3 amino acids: CASSVSPGLLNIQYF. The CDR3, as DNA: TGCGCCAGCAGCGTTAGCCCGGGACTACTAAACATTCAGTACTTC.

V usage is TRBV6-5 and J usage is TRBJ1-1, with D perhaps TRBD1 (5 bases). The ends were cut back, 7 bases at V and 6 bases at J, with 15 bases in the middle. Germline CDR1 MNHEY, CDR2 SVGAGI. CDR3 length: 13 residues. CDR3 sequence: CASKRQGTAEAFF. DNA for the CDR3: TGTGCCAGCAAAAGGCAAGGGACGGCTGAAGCTTTCTTT.

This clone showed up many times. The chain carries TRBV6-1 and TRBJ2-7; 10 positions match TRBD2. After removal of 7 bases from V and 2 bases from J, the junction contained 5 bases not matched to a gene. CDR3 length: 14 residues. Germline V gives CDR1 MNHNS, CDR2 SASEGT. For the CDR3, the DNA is TGTGCCAGCATTAGCGGGGGGAACCCCTACGAGCAGTACTTC. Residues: CASISGGNPYEQYF.

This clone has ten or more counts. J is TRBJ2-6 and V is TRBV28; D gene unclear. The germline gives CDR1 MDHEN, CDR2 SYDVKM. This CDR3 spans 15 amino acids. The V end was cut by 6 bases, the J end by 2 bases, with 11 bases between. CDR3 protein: CASSRSTPGANVLTF. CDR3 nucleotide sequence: TGTGCCAGCAGCCGAAGTACTCCTGGGGCCAACGTCCTGACTTTC.